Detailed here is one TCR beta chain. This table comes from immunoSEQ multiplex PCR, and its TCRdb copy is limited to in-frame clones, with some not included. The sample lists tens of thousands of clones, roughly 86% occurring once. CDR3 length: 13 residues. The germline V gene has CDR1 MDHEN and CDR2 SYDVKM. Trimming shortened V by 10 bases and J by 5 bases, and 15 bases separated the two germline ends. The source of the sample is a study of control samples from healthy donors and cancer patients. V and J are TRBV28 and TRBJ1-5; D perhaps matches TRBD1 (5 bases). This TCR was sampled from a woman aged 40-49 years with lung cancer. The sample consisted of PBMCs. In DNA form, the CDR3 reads TGTGCCATCAGATCGGGGGTACATCAGCCCCAGCATTTT. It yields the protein CAIRSGVHQPQHF.